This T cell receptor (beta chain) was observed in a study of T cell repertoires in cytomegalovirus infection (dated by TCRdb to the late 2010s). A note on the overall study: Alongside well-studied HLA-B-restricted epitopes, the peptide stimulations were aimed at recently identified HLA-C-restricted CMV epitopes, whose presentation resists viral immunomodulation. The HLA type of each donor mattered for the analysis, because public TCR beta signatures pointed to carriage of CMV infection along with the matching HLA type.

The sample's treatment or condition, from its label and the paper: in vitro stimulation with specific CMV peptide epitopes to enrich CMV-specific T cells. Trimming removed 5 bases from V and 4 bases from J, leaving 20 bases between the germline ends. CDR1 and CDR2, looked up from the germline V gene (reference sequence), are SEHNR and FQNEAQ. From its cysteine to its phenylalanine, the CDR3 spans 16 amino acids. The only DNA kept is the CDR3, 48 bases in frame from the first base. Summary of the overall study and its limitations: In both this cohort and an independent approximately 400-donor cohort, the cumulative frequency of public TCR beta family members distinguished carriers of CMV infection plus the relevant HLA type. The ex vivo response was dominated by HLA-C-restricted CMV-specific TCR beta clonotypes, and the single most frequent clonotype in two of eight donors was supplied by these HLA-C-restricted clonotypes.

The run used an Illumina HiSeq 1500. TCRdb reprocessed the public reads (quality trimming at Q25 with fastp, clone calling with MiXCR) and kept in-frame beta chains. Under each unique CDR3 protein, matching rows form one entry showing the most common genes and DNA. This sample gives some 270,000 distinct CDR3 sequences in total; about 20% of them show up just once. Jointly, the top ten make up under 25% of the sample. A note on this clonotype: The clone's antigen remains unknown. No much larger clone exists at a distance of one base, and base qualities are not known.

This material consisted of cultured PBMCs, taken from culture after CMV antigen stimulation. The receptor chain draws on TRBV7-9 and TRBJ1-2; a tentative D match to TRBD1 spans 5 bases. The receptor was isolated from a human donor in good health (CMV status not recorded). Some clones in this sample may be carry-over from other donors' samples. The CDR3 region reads CASSGRDHLEGYGYTF. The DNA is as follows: TGTGCCAGCAGCGGGCGGGACCACTTGGAGGGCTATGGCTACACCTTC.